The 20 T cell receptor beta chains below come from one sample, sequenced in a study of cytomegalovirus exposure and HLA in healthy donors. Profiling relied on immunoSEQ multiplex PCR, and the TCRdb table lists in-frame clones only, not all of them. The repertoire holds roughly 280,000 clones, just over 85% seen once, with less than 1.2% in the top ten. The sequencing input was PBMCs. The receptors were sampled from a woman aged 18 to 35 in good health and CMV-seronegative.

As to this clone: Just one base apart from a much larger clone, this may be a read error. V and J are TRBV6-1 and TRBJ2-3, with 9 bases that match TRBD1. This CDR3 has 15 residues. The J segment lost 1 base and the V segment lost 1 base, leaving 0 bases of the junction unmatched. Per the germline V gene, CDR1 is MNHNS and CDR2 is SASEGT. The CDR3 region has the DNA TGTGCCAGCAGTGAAGGGACAGGGGGCACAGATACGCAGTATTTT. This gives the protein CASSEGTGGTDTQYF.

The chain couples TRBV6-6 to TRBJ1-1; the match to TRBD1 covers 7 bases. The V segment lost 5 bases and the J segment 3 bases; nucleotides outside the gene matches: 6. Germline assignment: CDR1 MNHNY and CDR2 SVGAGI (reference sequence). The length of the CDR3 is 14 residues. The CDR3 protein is CASSRQGPDTEAFF. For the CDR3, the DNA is TGTGCCAGCAGTCGACAGGGACCAGACACTGAAGCTTTCTTT.

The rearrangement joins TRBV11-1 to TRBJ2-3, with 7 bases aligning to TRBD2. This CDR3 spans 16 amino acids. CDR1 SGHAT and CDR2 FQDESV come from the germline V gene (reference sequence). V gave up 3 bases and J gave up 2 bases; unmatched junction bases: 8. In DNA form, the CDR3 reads TGTGCCAGCAGCTTCCCTCCTAGCGGCCCCACAGATACGCAGTATTTT. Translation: CASSFPPSGPTDTQYF.

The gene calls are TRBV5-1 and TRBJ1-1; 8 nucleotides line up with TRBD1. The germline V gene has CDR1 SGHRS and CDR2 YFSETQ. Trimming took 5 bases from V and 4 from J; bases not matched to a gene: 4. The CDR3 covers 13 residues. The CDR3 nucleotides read TGCGCCAGCAGAGATACAGGGGGCACTGAAGCTTTCTTT. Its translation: CASRDTGGTEAFF.

The CDR3 reads CASSLETSADEQFF. Here the CDR3 DNA reads TGTGCCAGCAGCTTAGAGACTAGTGCGGATGAGCAGTTCTTC. This chain uses TRBV7-9 with TRBJ2-1; maybe TRBD2 (6 bases). Trimming pared 1 base from V and 8 bases from J, leaving 12 bases between. The CDR3 consists of 14 residues. Germline values: CDR1 SEHNR, CDR2 FQNEAQ (reference sequence).

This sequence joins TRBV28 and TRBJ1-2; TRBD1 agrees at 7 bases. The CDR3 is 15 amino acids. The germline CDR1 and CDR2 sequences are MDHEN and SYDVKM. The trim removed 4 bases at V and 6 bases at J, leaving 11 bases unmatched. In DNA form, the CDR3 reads TGTGCCAGCAGTTCCCTAACGACAGGGCGAAATGGCTACACCTTC. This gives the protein CASSSLTTGRNGYTF.

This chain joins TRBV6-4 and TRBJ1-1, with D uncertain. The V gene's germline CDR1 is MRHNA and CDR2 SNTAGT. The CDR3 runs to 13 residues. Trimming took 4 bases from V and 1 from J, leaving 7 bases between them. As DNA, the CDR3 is TGTGCCAGCAGTGCGGGGAAGAACACTGAAGCTTTCTTT. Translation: CASSAGKNTEAFF.

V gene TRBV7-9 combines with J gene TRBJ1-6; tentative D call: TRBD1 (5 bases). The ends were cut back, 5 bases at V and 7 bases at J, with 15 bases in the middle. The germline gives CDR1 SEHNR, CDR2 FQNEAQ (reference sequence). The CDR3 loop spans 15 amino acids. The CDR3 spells CASSPLDSRNSPLHF. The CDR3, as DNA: TGTGCCAGCAGCCCCCTCGACAGCAGAAATTCACCCCTCCACTTT.

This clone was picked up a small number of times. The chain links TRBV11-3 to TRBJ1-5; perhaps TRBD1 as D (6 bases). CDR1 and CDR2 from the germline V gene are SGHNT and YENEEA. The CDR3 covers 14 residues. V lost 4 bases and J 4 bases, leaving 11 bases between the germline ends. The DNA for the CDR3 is TGTGCCAGCAGCTCTTCAGGGGCAAATCAGCCCCAGCATTTT. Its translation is CASSSSGANQPQHF.

CDR3 coding DNA: TGTGCCAGCAGCGTAGGTGAGAGCGGGGGGACAGATACGCAGTATTTT. Amino acid sequence: CASSVGESGGTDTQYF. The rearrangement uses TRBV9 and TRBJ2-3; 9 bases match TRBD2. Germline loops: CDR1 SGDLS, CDR2 YYNGEE. V trimming: 0 bases; J trimming: 3 bases; junction bases outside the gene matches: 5. The CDR3 sequence is 16 residues long.

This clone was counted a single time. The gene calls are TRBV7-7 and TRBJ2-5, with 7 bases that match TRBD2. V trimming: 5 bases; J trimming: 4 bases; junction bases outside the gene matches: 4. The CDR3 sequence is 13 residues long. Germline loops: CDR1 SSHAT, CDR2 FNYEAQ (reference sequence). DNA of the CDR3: TGTGCCAGCAGCCCAGGCGGGGGAGAGACCCAGTACTTC. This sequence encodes CASSPGGGETQYF. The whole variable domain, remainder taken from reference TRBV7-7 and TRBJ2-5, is GAGVSQSPRYKVTKRGQDVTLRCDPISSHATLYWYQQALGQGPEFLTYFNYEAQPDKSGLPSDRFSAERPEGSISTLTIQRTEQRDSAMYRCASSPGGGETQYFGPGTRLLVL.

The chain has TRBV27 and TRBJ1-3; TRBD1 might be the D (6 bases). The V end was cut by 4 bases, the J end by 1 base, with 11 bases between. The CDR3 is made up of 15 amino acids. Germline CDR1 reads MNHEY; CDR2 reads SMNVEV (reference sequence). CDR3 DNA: TGTGCCAGCAGTTCAATAGGGGGATCTGGAAACACCATATATTTT. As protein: CASSSIGGSGNTIYF.

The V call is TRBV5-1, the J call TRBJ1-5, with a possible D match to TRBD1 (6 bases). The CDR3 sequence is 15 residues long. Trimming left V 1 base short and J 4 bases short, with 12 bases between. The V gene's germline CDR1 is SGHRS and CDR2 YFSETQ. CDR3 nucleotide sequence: TGCGCCAGCAGCTTGCTGGACAGCCTTAATCAGCCCCAGCATTTT. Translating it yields CASSLLDSLNQPQHF.

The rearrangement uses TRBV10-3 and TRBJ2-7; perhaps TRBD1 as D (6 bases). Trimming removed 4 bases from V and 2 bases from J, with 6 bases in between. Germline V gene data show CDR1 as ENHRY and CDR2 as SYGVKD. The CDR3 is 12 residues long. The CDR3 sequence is CAISGQAYEQYF. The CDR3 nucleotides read TGTGCCATCAGTGGACAGGCCTACGAGCAGTACTTC.

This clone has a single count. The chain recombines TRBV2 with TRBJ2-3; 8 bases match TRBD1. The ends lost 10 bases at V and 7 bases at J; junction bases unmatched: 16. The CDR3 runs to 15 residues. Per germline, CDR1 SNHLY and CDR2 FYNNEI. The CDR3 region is CATLSPKTGVNTQYF. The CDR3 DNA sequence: TGTGCCACCCTAAGCCCAAAGACAGGGGTCAATACGCAGTATTTT.

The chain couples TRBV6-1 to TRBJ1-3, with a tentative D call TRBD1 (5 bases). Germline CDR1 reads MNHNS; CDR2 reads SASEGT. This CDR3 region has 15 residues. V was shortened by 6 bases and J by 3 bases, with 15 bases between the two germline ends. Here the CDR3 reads CASRLRGGGGNTIYF. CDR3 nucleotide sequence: TGTGCCAGCAGGCTACGCGGGGGAGGTGGAAACACCATATATTTT.

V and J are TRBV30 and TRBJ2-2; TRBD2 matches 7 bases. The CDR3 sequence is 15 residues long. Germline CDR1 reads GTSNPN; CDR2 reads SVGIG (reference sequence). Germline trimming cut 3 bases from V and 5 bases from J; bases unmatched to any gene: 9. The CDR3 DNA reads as TGTGCCTGGAGCGGTCTGGGGGGGAGTACCGGGGAGCTGTTTTTT. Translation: CAWSGLGGSTGELFF.

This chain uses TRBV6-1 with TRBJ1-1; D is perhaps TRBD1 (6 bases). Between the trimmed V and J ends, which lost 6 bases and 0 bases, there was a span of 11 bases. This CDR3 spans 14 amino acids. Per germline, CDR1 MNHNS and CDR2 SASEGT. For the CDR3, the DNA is TGTGCCAGCAGCCGGGACACCATGAACACTGAAGCTTTCTTT. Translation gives CASSRDTMNTEAFF.

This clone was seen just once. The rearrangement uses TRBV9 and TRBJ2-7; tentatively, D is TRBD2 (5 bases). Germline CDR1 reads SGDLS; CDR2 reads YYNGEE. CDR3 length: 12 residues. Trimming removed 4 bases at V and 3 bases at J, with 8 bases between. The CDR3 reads CASSPGSYEQYF. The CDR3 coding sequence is TGTGCCAGCAGCCCTGGGAGCTACGAGCAGTACTTC.

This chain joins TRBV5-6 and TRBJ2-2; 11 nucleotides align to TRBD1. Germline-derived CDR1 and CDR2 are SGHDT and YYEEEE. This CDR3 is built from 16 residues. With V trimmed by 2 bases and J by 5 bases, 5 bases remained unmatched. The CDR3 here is CASSFGTGGGTGELFF. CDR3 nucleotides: TGTGCCAGCAGCTTTGGGACAGGGGGAGGGACCGGGGAGCTGTTTTTT.